This T cell receptor (beta chain) emerged from a study of monozygotic twins with inflammatory bowel disease. Each CDR3 protein gets one entry in TCRdb, which reprocessed the 5' RACE reads and gives no DNA. The listing records 420,000 or so distinct CDR3 sequences. This CDR3 region has 13 residues. Germline values: CDR1 SGHRS, CDR2 YFSETQ. Donors each contributed one blood sample measuring 2 to 2.5 ml. The material sequenced was blood. The chain joins TRBV5-1 to TRBJ2-3; the D call of TRBD2 rests on TCRdb alone, since no DNA is present to check it. The clonotype comes from a human donor with ulcerative colitis or Crohn's disease, or a healthy co-twin of an affected twin (not recorded which). CDR3 residues: CASSKDYPDTQYF. Drawing the rest from reference TRBV5-1 and TRBJ2-3, the complete variable domain is KAGVTQTPRYLIKTRGQQVTLSCSPISGHRSVSWYQQTPGQGLQFLFEYFSETQRNKGNFPGRFSGRQFSNSRSEMNVSTLELGDSALYLCASSKDYPDTQYFGPGTRLTVL.